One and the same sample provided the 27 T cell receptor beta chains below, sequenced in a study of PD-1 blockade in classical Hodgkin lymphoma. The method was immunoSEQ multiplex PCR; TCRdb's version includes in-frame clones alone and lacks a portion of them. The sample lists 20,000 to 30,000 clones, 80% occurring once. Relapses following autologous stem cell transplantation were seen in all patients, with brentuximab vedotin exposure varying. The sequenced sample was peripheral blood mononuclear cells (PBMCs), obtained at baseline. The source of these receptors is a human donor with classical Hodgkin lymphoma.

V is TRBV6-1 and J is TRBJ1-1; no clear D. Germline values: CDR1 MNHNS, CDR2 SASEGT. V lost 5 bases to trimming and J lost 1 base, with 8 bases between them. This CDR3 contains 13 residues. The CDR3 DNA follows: TGTGCCAGCAGTAAATCGACGAACACTGAAGCTTTCTTT. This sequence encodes CASSKSTNTEAFF.

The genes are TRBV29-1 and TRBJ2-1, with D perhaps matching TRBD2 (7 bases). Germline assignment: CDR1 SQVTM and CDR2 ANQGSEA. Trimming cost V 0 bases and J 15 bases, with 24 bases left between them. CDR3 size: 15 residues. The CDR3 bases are TGCAGCGTTGAAGATTCGGGGGTATGGGGGGGCCCATGGTTCTTC. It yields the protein CSVEDSGVWGGPWFF.

The CDR3 DNA follows: TGTGCCACCAGCAGGGAGTACCAAGAGACCCAGTACTTC. Encoded protein: CATSREYQETQYF. This chain uses TRBV15 with TRBJ2-5; D is unclear. This CDR3 comprises 13 residues. In germline, CDR1 is LNHNV, CDR2 YYDKDF (reference sequence). Trimming removed 3 bases from V and 0 bases from J, with 5 bases in between.

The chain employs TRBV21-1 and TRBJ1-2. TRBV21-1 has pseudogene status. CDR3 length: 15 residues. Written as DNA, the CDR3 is TGTGCCAGCAGCAAAGGCGTCAAGGGGAGGGATGGCTACACCTTC. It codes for CASSKGVKGRDGYTF.

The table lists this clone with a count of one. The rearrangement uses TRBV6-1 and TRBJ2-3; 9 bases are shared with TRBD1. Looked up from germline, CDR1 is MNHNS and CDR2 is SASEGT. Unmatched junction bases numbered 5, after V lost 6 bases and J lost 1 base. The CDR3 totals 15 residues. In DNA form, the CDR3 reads TGTGCCAGCAGGGACAGGGGAGGTCGCACAGATACGCAGTATTTT. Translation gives CASRDRGGRTDTQYF.

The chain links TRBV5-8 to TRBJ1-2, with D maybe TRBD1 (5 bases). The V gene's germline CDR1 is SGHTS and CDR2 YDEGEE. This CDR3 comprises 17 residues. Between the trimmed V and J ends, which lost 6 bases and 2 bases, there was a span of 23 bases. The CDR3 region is CASTKRQGELGNYGYTF. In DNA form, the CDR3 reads TGTGCCAGCACGAAAAGGCAGGGAGAATTGGGGAACTATGGCTACACCTTC.

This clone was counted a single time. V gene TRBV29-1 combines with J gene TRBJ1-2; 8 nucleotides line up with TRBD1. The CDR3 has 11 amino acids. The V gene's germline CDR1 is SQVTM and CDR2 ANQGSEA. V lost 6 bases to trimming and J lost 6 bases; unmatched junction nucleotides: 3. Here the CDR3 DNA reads TGCAGCGTCCAGGGGGCGGATGGCTACACCTTC. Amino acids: CSVQGADGYTF.

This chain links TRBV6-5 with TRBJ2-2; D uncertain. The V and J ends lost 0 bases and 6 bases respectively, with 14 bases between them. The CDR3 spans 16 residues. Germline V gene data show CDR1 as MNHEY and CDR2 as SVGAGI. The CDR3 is CASSYSGFSDAGELFF. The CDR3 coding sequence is TGTGCCAGCAGTTACTCCGGATTTAGTGATGCCGGGGAGCTGTTTTTT.

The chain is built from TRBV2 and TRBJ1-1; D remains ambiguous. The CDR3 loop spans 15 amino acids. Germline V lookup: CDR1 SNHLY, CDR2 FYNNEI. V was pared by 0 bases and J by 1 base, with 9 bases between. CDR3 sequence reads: CASSEALWKNTEAFF. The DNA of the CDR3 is TGTGCCAGCAGTGAAGCGCTGTGGAAGAACACTGAAGCTTTCTTT. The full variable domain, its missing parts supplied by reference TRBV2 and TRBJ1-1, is EPEVTQTPSHQVTQMGQEVILRCVPISNHLYFYWYRQILGQKVEFLVSFYNNEISEKSEIFDDQFSVERPDGSNFTLKIRSTKLEDSAMYFCASSEALWKNTEAFFGQGTRLTVV.

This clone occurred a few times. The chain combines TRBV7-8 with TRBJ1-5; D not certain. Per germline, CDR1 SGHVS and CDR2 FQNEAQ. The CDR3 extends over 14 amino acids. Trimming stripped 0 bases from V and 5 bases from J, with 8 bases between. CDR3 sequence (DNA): TGTGCCAGCAGCTTAGCAGGGCCCTATCAGCCCCAGCATTTT. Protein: CASSLAGPYQPQHF.

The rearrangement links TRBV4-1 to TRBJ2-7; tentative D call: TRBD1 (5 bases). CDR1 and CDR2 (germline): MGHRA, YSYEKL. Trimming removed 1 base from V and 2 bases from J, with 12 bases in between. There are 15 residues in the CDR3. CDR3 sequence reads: CASSQGADIAYEQYF. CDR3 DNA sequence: TGCGCCAGCAGCCAAGGGGCGGACATCGCCTACGAGCAGTACTTC.

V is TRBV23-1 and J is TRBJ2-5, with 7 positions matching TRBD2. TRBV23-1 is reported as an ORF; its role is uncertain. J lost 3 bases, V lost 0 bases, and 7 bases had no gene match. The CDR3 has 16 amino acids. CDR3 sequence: CASSQSKRDAKETQYF. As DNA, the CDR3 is TGCGCCAGCAGTCAATCGAAGCGGGACGCGAAAGAGACCCAGTACTTC.

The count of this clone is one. The DNA for the CDR3 is TGCGCCAGCAGCCAAGGTCAGCGGGGGATTGGGGATACGCAGTATTTT. Translated: CASSQGQRGIGDTQYF. The V call is TRBV4-3, the J call TRBJ2-3; 8 nucleotides match TRBD2. Germline trimming cut 1 base from V and 6 bases from J; bases unmatched to any gene: 9. Germline CDR1 and CDR2: LGHNA and YSLEER. The CDR3 has 16 residues.

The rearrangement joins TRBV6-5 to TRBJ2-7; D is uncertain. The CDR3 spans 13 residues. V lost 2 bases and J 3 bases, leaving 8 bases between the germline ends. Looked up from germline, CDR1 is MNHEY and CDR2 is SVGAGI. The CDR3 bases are TGTGCCAGCAGTTACGGGCTACTCTACGAGCAGTACTTC. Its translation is CASSYGLLYEQYF.

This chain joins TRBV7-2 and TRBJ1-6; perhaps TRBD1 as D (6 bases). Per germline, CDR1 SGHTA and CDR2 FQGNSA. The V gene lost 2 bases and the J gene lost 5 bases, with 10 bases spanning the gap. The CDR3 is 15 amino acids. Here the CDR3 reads CASSLWDIDNSPLHF. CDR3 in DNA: TGTGCCAGCAGCTTATGGGACATAGATAATTCACCCCTCCACTTT.

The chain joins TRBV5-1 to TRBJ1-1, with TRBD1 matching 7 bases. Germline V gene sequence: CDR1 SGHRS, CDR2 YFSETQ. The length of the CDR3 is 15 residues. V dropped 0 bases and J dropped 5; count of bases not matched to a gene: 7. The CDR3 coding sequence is TGCGCCAGCAGCTTGGGGGCAGGGGGACGTACTGAAGCTTTCTTT. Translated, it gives CASSLGAGGRTEAFF.

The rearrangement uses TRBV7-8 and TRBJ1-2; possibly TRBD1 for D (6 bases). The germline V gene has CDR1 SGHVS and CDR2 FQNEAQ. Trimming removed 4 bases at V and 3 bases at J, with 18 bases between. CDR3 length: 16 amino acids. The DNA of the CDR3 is TGTGCCAGCAGCTCGGGGGGGGCGGATATGCACTATGGCTACACCTTC. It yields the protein CASSSGGADMHYGYTF.

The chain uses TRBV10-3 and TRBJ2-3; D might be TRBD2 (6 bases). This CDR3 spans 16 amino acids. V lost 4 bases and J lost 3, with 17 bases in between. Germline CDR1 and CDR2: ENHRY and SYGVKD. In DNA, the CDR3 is TGTGCCATCAGTGGATTTGGGGGAGGTGGTACAGATACGCAGTATTTT. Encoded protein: CAISGFGGGGTDTQYF.

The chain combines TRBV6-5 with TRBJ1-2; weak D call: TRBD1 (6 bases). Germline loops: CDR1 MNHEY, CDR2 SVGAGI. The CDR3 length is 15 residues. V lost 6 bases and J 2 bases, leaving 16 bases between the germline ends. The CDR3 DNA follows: TGTGCCAGCAGGACGAGGACAGCAGCGAACTATGGCTACACCTTC. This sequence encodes CASRTRTAANYGYTF.

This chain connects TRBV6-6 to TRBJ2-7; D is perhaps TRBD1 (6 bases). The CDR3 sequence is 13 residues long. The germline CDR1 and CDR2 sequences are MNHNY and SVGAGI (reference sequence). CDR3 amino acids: CASSSIPHREFVV. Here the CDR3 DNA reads TGTGCCAGCAGTTCCATCCCCCACAGGGAGTTTGTGGTC.

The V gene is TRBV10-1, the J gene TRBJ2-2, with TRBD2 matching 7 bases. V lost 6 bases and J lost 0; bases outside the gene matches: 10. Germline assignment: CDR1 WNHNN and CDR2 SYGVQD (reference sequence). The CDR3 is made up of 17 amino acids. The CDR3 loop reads CASSLTSFSANTGELFF. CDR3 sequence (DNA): TGCGCCAGCAGCCTGACTAGCTTCTCGGCGAACACCGGGGAGCTGTTTTTT.

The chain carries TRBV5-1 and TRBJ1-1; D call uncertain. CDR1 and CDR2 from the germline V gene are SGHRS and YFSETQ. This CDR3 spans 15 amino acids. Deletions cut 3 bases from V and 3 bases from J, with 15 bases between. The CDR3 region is CASSSQSPGDTEAFF. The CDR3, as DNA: TGCGCCAGCAGCTCACAAAGCCCCGGGGACACTGAAGCTTTCTTT.

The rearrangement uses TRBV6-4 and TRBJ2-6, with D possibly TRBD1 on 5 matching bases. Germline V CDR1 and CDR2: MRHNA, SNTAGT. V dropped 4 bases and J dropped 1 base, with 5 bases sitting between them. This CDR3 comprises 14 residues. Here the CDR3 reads CASSAGSGANVLTF. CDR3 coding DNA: TGTGCCAGCAGTGCAGGGTCTGGGGCCAACGTCCTGACTTTC.

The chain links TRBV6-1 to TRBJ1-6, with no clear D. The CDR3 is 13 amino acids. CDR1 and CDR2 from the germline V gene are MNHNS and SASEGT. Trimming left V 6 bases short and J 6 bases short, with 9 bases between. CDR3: CASRDVSNSPLHF. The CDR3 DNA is TGTGCCAGCAGGGATGTATCTAATTCACCCCTCCACTTT.

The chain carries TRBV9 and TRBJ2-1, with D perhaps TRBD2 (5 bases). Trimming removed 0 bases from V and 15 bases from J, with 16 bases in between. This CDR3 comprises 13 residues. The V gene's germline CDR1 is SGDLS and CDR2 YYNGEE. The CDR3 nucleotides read TGTGCCAGCAGCGTAGACCGACACACTAGGCGGTTCTTC. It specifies CASSVDRHTRRFF. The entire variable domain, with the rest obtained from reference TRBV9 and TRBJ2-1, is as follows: DSGVTQTPKHLITATGQRVTLRCSPRSGDLSVYWYQQSLDQGLQFLIQYYNGEERAKGNILERFSAQQFPDLHSELNLSSLELGDSALYFCASSVDRHTRRFFGPGTRLTVL.

Here the CDR3 reads CASSQVLSGGLSSTDTQYF. In nucleotides, the CDR3 is TGTGCCAGCAGCCAAGTTTTGAGCGGGGGGCTTTCTAGCACAGATACGCAGTATTTT. V usage is TRBV4-2 and J usage is TRBJ2-3, with 9 bases fitting TRBD2. Germline CDR1 and CDR2: LGHNA and YNFKEQ. The V and J ends lost 1 base and 0 bases, in that order; junction bases with no gene match: 11. The CDR3 sequence is 19 residues long.

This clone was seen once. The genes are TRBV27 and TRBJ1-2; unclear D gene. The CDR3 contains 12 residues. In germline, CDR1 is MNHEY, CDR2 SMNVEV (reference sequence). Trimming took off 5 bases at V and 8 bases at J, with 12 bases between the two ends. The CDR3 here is CASSRPSGGYTF. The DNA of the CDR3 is TGTGCCAGCAGTAGACCTTCGGGAGGCTACACCTTC.